These 22 T cell receptor beta chains share one sample of origin, sequenced in a study of blood T cell repertoires in COVID-19. The repertoire was sequenced with immunoSEQ multiplex PCR; TCRdb's copy has only in-frame clones and lacks some. The sample includes approximately 120,000 clones, approximately 80% of them seen just once. The sample comprised peripheral blood. These receptors were obtained from a man aged 80 or over with acute or convalescent COVID-19.

This chain joins TRBV3-1 (or the pseudogene TRBV3-2) and TRBJ2-5; D remains unclear. Germline V lookup: CDR1 LGHDT, CDR2 YNNKEL (reference sequence). The CDR3 runs 13 residues. Between the trimmed V and J ends, which lost 0 bases and 7 bases, there was a span of 9 bases. The CDR3 nucleotides read TGTGCCAGCAGCCAAGATCAAATTTCGACCCAGTACTTC. The encoded protein is CASSQDQISTQYF.

This clone was seen just once. J is TRBJ1-4 and V is TRBV5-6, with 7 bases fitting TRBD1. The germline V gene has CDR1 SGHDT and CDR2 YYEEEE. The CDR3 contains 14 residues. With 4 bases clipped from V and 3 bases from J, the junction kept 3 bases outside the gene matches. CDR3 sequence: CASSRQGANEKLFF. The CDR3 DNA reads TGTGCCAGCAGCAGACAGGGAGCTAATGAAAAACTGTTTTTT.

This clone has more than one count but fewer than ten. V gene TRBV5-6 combines with J gene TRBJ1-4; 9 bases agree with TRBD1. Germline CDR1 and CDR2: SGHDT and YYEEEE. The CDR3 consists of 15 residues. V lost 4 bases, J lost 5 bases, and 6 bases stayed unmatched. The CDR3 loop is CASSVRDRENEKLFF. The CDR3 DNA follows: TGTGCCAGCAGCGTCCGGGACAGGGAGAATGAAAAACTGTTTTTT.

This chain joins TRBV18 and TRBJ2-1; 8 nucleotides align to TRBD1. The CDR3 is made up of 14 amino acids. Per the germline V gene, CDR1 is KGHSH and CDR2 is LQKENI. With 4 bases clipped from V and 6 bases from J, the junction kept 5 bases outside the gene matches. CDR3 coding DNA: TGTGCCAGCTCACGGCTGACAGGGGTCAATGAGCAGTTCTTC. This codes for CASSRLTGVNEQFF.

The CDR3 here is CASSHQASNQPQHF. The CDR3 DNA is TGTGCCAGCAGCCACCAGGCAAGCAATCAGCCCCAGCATTTT. The gene calls are TRBV4-2 and TRBJ1-5, with D unclear. V lost 3 bases and J lost 1, with 7 bases in between. The germline CDR1 and CDR2 sequences are LGHNA and YNFKEQ. The CDR3 runs to 14 residues.

The genes are TRBV7-2 and TRBJ2-1; perhaps TRBD1 as D (6 bases). Looked up from germline, CDR1 is SGHTA and CDR2 is FQGNSA. The CDR3 is 14 amino acids. V lost 0 bases to trimming and J lost 6 bases, with 9 bases between them. CDR3 in DNA: TGTGCCAGCAGCTTAGCGGGGGCCTTCAATGAGCAGTTCTTC. As protein: CASSLAGAFNEQFF.

The V call is TRBV6-5, the J call TRBJ2-2, with 12 bases identical to TRBD1. The CDR3 runs to 15 residues. Germline CDR1 is MNHEY and CDR2 is SVGAGI. With 7 bases clipped from V and 4 bases from J, the junction kept 4 bases outside the gene matches. Here the CDR3 reads CASTPGQGATGELFF. The DNA for the CDR3 is TGTGCCAGCACCCCGGGACAGGGGGCCACCGGGGAGCTGTTTTTT.

The J gene is TRBJ2-3, the V gene TRBV5-8; no clear D. The germline V and J ends were trimmed by 1 base and 1 base, with 10 bases remaining between them. The CDR3 extends over 15 amino acids. Germline values: CDR1 SGHTS, CDR2 YDEGEE. The CDR3 is CASSLLTAGTDTQYF. The CDR3 DNA follows: TGTGCCAGCAGCTTGCTAACCGCCGGCACAGATACGCAGTATTTT.

The chain has TRBV6-1 and TRBJ2-7; 8 bases are shared with TRBD1. Germline V gene data show CDR1 as MNHNS and CDR2 as SASEGT. Unmatched junction bases numbered 11, after V lost 2 bases and J lost 5 bases. This CDR3 contains 16 residues. The CDR3 sequence: CASSEPGQVGGNEQYF. CDR3 bases: TGTGCCAGCAGTGAACCGGGACAGGTGGGGGGAAACGAGCAGTACTTC.

Concerning this clone: The same CDR3 also results from other DNA sequences found in this sample. V gene TRBV19 combines with J gene TRBJ1-5, with TRBD1 identical over 8 bases. CDR3 length: 13 amino acids. J lost 6 bases, V lost 7 bases, and 5 bases had no gene match. CDR1 and CDR2 from the germline V gene are LNHDA and SQIVND (reference sequence). The DNA of the CDR3 is TGTGCCAGTACCCGAGACAGGGGTCAGCCCCAGCATTTT. Its protein product is CASTRDRGQPQHF.

V and J are TRBV6-5 and TRBJ1-2; 10 nucleotides align to TRBD1. The CDR3 is 15 residues long. The V and J ends lost 2 bases and 8 bases, in that order; junction bases with no gene match: 8. Germline CDR1 and CDR2: MNHEY and SVGAGI. The DNA of the CDR3 is TGTGCCAGCAGTTACATGGGACAGGGGCGACGAGGCTACACCTTC. Translated, it gives CASSYMGQGRRGYTF.

The V call is TRBV5-4, the J call TRBJ2-6; a weak D match, TRBD2 (5 bases). This CDR3 is built from 13 residues. Germline loops: CDR1 SGHNT, CDR2 YYREEE (reference sequence). V was shortened by 4 bases and J by 12 bases, with 14 bases between the two germline ends. The CDR3 nucleotides read TGTGCCAGCAGCCCTCGGTCAGAGGGCGTCCTGACTTTC. Translating it yields CASSPRSEGVLTF.

The chain couples TRBV19 to TRBJ1-4, with TRBD1 matching over 9 bases. Germline CDR1 is LNHDA and CDR2 is SQIVND (reference sequence). J lost 8 bases, V lost 6 bases, and 4 bases had no gene match. CDR3 size: 13 residues. Here the CDR3 DNA reads TGTGCCAGTAGCTCACAGGGGGCGGAAAAACTGTTTTTT. This gives the protein CASSSQGAEKLFF.

The genes are TRBV3-1 (or the pseudogene TRBV3-2) and TRBJ1-1, with D tentatively TRBD1 (6 bases). The CDR3 runs 14 residues. V lost 4 bases and J lost 6, with 15 bases in between. Germline loops: CDR1 LGHDT, CDR2 YNNKEL (reference sequence). The DNA for the CDR3 is TGTGCCAGCAGCCTACAGGGCTTAGGCCCTGAAGCTTTCTTT. Translating gives CASSLQGLGPEAFF.

In this sample, this clone turned up once. The chain recombines TRBV5-1 with TRBJ2-7, with TRBD1 identical over 10 bases. Germline V lookup: CDR1 SGHRS, CDR2 YFSETQ. The junction had 7 bases not matched to a gene; V was cut back by 4 bases and J by 3 bases. The CDR3 spans 15 residues. The chain's CDR3 is CASSTGTGVGYEQYF. Written as DNA, the CDR3 is TGCGCCAGCAGCACCGGGACAGGGGTTGGCTACGAGCAGTACTTC.

This clone was seen a single time. This sequence joins TRBV29-1 and TRBJ2-2; D gene uncertain. V was trimmed by 3 bases and J by 2 bases, leaving 7 bases between them. Germline loops: CDR1 SQVTM, CDR2 ANQGSEA. CDR3 length equals 13 residues. This CDR3 is CSVDSFNTGELFF. In DNA, the CDR3 is TGCAGCGTTGATTCATTTAACACCGGGGAGCTGTTTTTT.

The chain employs TRBV3-1 (or the pseudogene TRBV3-2) and TRBJ2-4; the D gene is possibly TRBD2 (5 bases). Germline V CDR1 and CDR2: LGHDT, YNNKEL (reference sequence). Trimming removed 1 base at V and 3 bases at J, with 22 bases between. The CDR3 sequence is 19 residues long. CDR3 residues: CASSQARRPGNGDKNIQYF. The CDR3 DNA reads TGTGCCAGCAGCCAAGCTAGGCGTCCCGGCAACGGGGACAAAAACATTCAGTACTTC.

This clone was seen repeatedly, ten times or more. The rearrangement links TRBV10-2 to TRBJ1-6; 7 bases map to TRBD1. Germline assignment: CDR1 WSHSY and CDR2 SAAADI. V dropped 5 bases and J dropped 10; count of bases not matched to a gene: 8. This CDR3 contains 14 residues. The CDR3 sequence is CASSKTGRRSPLHF. For the CDR3, the DNA is TGCGCCAGCAGTAAGACAGGGCGGCGGTCACCCCTCCACTTT.

V gene TRBV4-1 combines with J gene TRBJ2-5; maybe TRBD2 (6 bases). CDR1 is MGHRA, CDR2 YSYEKL, per germline. The CDR3 runs 15 residues. V shed 4 bases and J shed 2 bases, with 14 bases lying between them. CDR3 loop: CASSPTGTGQETQYF. The CDR3 bases are TGCGCCAGCAGCCCGACCGGGACTGGTCAAGAGACCCAGTACTTC.

The rearrangement joins TRBV19 to TRBJ2-2; D call uncertain. CDR1 and CDR2 (germline): LNHDA, SQIVND (reference sequence). V was cut by 9 bases and J by 3 bases, with 8 bases left in between. CDR3 size: 12 residues. CDR3 nucleotide sequence: TGTGCCAGCTATAGATACACCGGGGAGCTGTTTTTT. Protein sequence: CASYRYTGELFF.

V is TRBV28 and J is TRBJ1-5; 8 bases agree with TRBD1. The V segment lost 6 bases and the J segment 4 bases; nucleotides outside the gene matches: 14. Per the germline V gene, CDR1 is MDHEN and CDR2 is SYDVKM. The CDR3 spans 17 residues. Here the CDR3 DNA reads TGTGCCAGCAGCGGAGACCCCGGGACAGGATCAAATCAGCCCCAGCATTTT. Translated, it gives CASSGDPGTGSNQPQHF.

This clone was seen only once. The chain employs TRBV28 and TRBJ1-5; tentative D call: TRBD1 (5 bases). Germline V CDR1 and CDR2: MDHEN, SYDVKM. The V end lost 6 bases, the J end lost 3 bases, and 15 bases lay between the germline ends. The CDR3 consists of 15 residues. The CDR3 DNA is TGTGCCAGCAGCCCCCGGGACTGGTACAATCAGCCCCAGCATTTT. This encodes CASSPRDWYNQPQHF. Based on the CDR3 plus reference TRBV28 and TRBJ1-5, the full variable domain is DVKVTQSSRYLVKRTGEKVFLECVQDMDHENMFWYRQDPGLGLRLIYFSYDVKMKEKGDIPEGYSVSREKKERFSLILESASTNQTSMYLCASSPRDWYNQPQHFGDGTRLSIL.